This T cell receptor (beta chain) was identified during a study of T cell responses to AZD1222 COVID-19 vaccine. Study-wide points: The donor group comprised mostly white British people and more females; the analysis possibly underestimated clonal diversity. None of the repertoires were sampled until the peak T cell response had passed.

The CDR3 spans 12 residues. Germline V lookup: CDR1 MNHEY, CDR2 SVGAGI. Trimming took 6 bases from V and 5 from J, leaving 5 bases between them. Timing groups of about 4 and about 12 weeks for second doses were pooled. Relative to its sample, this clone is medium-sized. The antigen remains undetermined. Measured with immunoSEQ multiplex PCR; TCRdb has only the in-frame clones, and not every one. Among around 84,000 clones listed, 80% to 90% were seen once. The specimen comprised peripheral blood, sampled 28 days after the second AZD1222 dose. This sequence was found in an adult who received the AZD1222 COVID-19 vaccine. J is TRBJ1-6 and V is TRBV6-5; D unclear. The CDR3 loop is CASSGDNSPLHF. CDR3 sequence (DNA): TGTGCCAGCAGCGGCGATAATTCACCCCTCCACTTT.